The T cell receptor (beta chain) described here comes from a study of cytomegalovirus exposure and HLA in healthy donors. Study conclusions and caveats: When analyzed later, a missense DCLRE1C variant was found to be linked to TCR beta V- and J-gene trimming.

The PCR employed 60 Vbeta primers together with 13 Jbeta primers. Measured with immunoSEQ multiplex PCR; TCRdb has only the in-frame clones, and not every one. The sample shows a few hundred thousand clones, 80% of them seen only once. Comment on this clone: The antigen is unknown.

The donors, nominally healthy at sampling, likely had unrecorded immune exposures. V lost 3 bases and J lost 0; bases outside the gene matches: 13. Looked up from germline, CDR1 is SGHVS and CDR2 is FNYEAQ. The length of the CDR3 is 19 residues. This chain joins TRBV7-6 and TRBJ2-2; 7 bases are shared with TRBD2. Sequencing was done on a sample of PBMCs. The source is a girl aged 2 to 9 in good health and CMV-seronegative. The chain's CDR3 is CASSFPLAEGAPNTGELFF. CDR3 nucleotide sequence: TGTGCCAGCAGCTTTCCCCTAGCGGAAGGAGCCCCGAACACCGGGGAGCTGTTTTTT.